This T cell receptor (beta chain) was recovered during a study of T cell changes during pregnancy in multiple sclerosis. Sequencing used immunoSEQ multiplex PCR; TCRdb keeps in-frame clones, though not all of them. The sample yields more than 45,000 clones, around nine tenths seen once. Points on this clone: Other DNA sequences from this sample encode an identical CDR3 as well.

The CDR3 sequence is 15 residues long. The germline gives CDR1 SGHTA, CDR2 FQGTGA. V was shortened by 1 base and J by 4 bases, with 13 bases between the two germline ends. The sample in question was CD4+ T cells from peripheral blood mononuclear cells, obtained in the second trimester of pregnancy. V and J are TRBV7-3 and TRBJ1-2, with D perhaps TRBD1 (6 bases). The TCR sequence derives from a female donor with multiple sclerosis, enrolled in a pregnancy study. The CDR3 region has the DNA TGTGCCAGCAGCTTAATTGGGGGGGCCCGCTATGGCTACACCTTC. This translates into CASSLIGGARYGYTF.